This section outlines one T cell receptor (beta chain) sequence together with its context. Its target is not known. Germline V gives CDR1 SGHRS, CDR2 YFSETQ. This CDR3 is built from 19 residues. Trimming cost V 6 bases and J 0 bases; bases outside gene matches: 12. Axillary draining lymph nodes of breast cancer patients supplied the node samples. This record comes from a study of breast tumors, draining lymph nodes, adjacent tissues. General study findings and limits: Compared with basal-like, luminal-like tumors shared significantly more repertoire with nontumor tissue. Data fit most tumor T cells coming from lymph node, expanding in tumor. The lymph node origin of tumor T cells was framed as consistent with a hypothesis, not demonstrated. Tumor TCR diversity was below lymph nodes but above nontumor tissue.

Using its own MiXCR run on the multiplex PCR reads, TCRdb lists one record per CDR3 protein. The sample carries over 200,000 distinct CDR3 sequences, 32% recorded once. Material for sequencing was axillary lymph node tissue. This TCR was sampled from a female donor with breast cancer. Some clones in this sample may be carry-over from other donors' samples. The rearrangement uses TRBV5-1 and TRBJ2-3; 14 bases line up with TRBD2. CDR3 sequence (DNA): TGCGCCAGCAACCGGGAGACTAGCGGGAGGGCCCTGAGCACAGATACGCAGTATTTT. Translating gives CASNRETSGRALSTDTQYF.